This T cell receptor (beta chain) was retrieved from a study of blood T cells in healthy people across ages. Extraction yielded at least 5.5 micrograms of total RNA per sample. For this clonotype: Its target is not known.

Alongside a J-beta primer mix, a sample-barcoded 5' primer served in a second PCR lasting roughly 7 to 11 cycles. MiXCR, run by TCRdb on the 5' RACE reads, gives a single entry per CDR3 protein. The repertoire consists of some 780,000 distinct CDR3 sequences, with 56% occurring once and the leading ten covering roughly 26%. The CDR3 is made up of 16 amino acids. Unmatched junction bases numbered 4, after V lost 0 bases and J lost 2 bases. Germline assignment: CDR1 SGHRS and CDR2 YFSETQ. Study results and caveats: Both naive CD4+ cell counts and diversity were greater in long-lived donors than in aged donors.

Sequenced: blood. This clonotype was obtained from a man aged 40-50 years in good health. The V and J genes are TRBV5-1 and TRBJ2-1; 8 nucleotides line up with TRBD1. This CDR3 is CASSLEGTGAYNEQFF. In DNA, the CDR3 is TGCGCCAGCAGCTTGGAGGGGACAGGAGCCTACAATGAGCAGTTCTTC.